This T cell receptor beta chain came from a study of blood T cell repertoires in COVID-19. Whole-study context: COVID-19 samples collected from the United States, Italy and Spain covered acute and convalescent phases. T cells, B-cell-depleted T cells, or PBMCs supplied cDNA or gDNA.

Per the original data handling: By means of reference gene primer amplification, nucleated cell counts were estimated. Profiled with immunoSEQ multiplex PCR; TCRdb holds only in-frame clones, not every one. Clone size and the V and J calls come from that table; the DNA yielded D and trimming. This sample has more than 85,000 clones, with 75% to 90% found just once. The CDR3 loop spans 16 amino acids. The V end was cut by 3 bases, the J end by 1 base, with 16 bases between. Germline CDR1 and CDR2: SGHAT and FQNNGV. The chain employs TRBV11-2 and TRBJ2-7; maybe TRBD2 (5 bases). This TCR came from a human donor in a cohort sampled during active COVID-19. The specimen was peripheral blood. Here the CDR3 reads CASSFSPGPGSYEQYF. CDR3 sequence (DNA): TGTGCCAGCAGCTTCTCGCCCGGCCCGGGATCCTACGAGCAGTACTTC.